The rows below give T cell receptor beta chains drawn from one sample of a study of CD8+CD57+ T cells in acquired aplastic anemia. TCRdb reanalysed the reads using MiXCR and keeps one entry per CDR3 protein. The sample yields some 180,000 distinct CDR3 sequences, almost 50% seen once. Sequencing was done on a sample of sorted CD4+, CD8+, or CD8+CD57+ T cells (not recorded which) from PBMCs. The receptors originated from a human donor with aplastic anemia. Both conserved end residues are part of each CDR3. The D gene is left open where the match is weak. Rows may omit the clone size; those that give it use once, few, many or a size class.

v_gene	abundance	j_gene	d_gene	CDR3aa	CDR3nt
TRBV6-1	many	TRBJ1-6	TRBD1	CASKGQGANSPLHF	TGTGCCAGCAAGGGACAGGGGGCCAATTCACCCCTCCACTTT
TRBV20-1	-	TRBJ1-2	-	CSARDSAPREVVGYGYTF	TGCAGTGCTAGAGATTCCGCGCCTCGTGAGGTAGTGGGATATGGCTACACCTTC
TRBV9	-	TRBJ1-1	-	CASSVVGYTEAFF	TGTGCCAGCAGCGTAGTTGGGTACACTGAAGCTTTCTTT
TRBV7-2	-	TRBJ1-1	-	CASSGEGGTEAFF	TGTGCCAGCAGTGGGGAGGGGGGCACTGAAGCTTTCTTT
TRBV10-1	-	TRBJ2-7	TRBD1	CASSDPNPGQGGLEQYF	TGCGCCAGCAGTGACCCAAATCCGGGACAGGGAGGCCTCGAGCAGTACTTC
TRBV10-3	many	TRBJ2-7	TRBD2	CATGNPRTSGNHEQYF	TGTGCCACCGGCAACCCCCGGACTAGCGGGAACCACGAGCAGTACTTC
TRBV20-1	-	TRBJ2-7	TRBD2	CSARGEGLVF	TGCAGTGCTAGAGGGGAGGGGCTGGTCTTC
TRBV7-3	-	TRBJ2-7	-	CASSPTDGYEQYF	TGTGCCAGCAGCCCCACGGATGGCTACGAGCAGTACTTC
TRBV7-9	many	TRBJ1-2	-	CASSFTAGAYYGYTF	TGTGCCAGCAGCTTCACTGCAGGGGCATACTATGGCTACACCTTC
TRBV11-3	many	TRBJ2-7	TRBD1	CASSLGQGSSYEQYF	TGTGCCAGCAGCTTGGGACAGGGGAGCTCCTACGAGCAGTACTTC
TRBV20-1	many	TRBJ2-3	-	CSAEGGTDTQYF	TGCAGTGCCGAGGGCGGCACAGATACGCAGTATTTT
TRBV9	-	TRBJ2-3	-	CASSPQVADTQYF	TGTGCCAGCAGCCCGCAAGTTGCAGATACGCAGTATTTT
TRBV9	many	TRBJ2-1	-	CASSVVGRASYNEQFF	TGTGCCAGCAGCGTAGTTGGGCGGGCCTCCTACAATGAGCAGTTCTTC
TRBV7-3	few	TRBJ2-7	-	CASSTTLAPYEQYF	TGTGCCAGCAGCACGACCCTGGCCCCTTACGAGCAGTACTTC
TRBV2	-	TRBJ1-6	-	CASSAMRASPLHF	TGTGCCAGCAGTGCCATGAGGGCCTCACCCCTCCACTTT
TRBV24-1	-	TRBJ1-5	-	CATTSDGIYSNQPQHF	TGTGCCACCACTTCGGACGGGATCTATAGCAATCAGCCCCAGCATTTT
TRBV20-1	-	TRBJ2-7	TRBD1	CSARAGTVGEQYF	TGCAGTGCTAGGGCTGGGACAGTGGGCGAGCAGTACTTC
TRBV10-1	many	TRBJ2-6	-	CASSESTASGANVLTF	TGCGCCAGCAGTGAGTCTACGGCCTCTGGGGCCAACGTCCTGACTTTC
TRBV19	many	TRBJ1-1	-	CASRQGRGVLNTEAFF	TGTGCCAGTAGACAGGGCAGGGGCGTCCTGAACACTGAAGCTTTCTTT
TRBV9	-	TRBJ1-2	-	CASSPGGVGRANYGYTF	TGTGCCAGCAGCCCCGGGGGGGTTGGCAGGGCGAACTATGGCTACACCTTC
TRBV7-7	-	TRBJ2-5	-	CASSPLEETQYF	TGTGCTAGCAGCCCTTTGGAAGAGACCCAGTACTTC
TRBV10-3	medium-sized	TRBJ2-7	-	CAISEELLSSYEQYF	TGTGCCATCAGTGAAGAACTCCTGAGCTCCTACGAGCAGTACTTC
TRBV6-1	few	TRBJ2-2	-	CASRIKWGAGELFF	TGTGCCAGCAGGATCAAATGGGGGGCCGGGGAGCTGTTTTTT
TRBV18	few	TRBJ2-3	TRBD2	CASSPLAGPQDTQYF	TGTGCCAGCTCACCACTAGCGGGGCCCCAAGATACGCAGTATTTT
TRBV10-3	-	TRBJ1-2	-	CAISDVRGGVYGYAF	TGTGCCATCAGTGACGTACGTGGAGGGGTCTATGGCTACGCCTTC
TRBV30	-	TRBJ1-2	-	CAFPHVGRRGGGDNYGYTF	TGTGCCTTTCCCCACGTCGGCAGGAGGGGGGGTGGGGATAACTATGGCTACACCTTC
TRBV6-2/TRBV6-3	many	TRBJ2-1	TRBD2	CASSYSPAGGLYNEQFF	TGTGCCAGCAGTTACTCCCCCGCGGGGGGCCTATACAATGAGCAGTTCTTC
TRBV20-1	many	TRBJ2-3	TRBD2	CSARDPAGWGTDTQYF	TGCAGTGCTAGAGATCCAGCGGGGTGGGGCACAGATACGCAGTATTTT
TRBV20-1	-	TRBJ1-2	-	CSARDGSNGGYTF	TGCAGTGCTAGAGACGGATCGAACGGGGGCTACACCTTC
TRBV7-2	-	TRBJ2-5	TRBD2	CASSLGPSGWETQYF	TGTGCCAGCAGCTTAGGGCCTAGCGGATGGGAGACCCAGTACTTC
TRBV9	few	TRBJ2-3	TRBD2	CASSVGSGTSGGPCTDTQYF	TGTGCCAGCAGCGTGGGGTCGGGGACTAGCGGGGGGCCATGCACAGATACGCAGTATTTT
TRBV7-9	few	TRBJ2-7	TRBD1	CASSSGTGAYEQYF	TGTGCCAGCAGCTCCGGGACAGGGGCCTACGAGCAGTACTTC
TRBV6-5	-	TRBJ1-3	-	CASSYRGRGNAIYF	TGTGCCAGCAGTTACAGGGGGAGAGGAAACGCCATATATTTT
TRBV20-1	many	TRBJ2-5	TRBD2	CSARGIAGDQETQYF	TGCAGTGCTAGGGGGATAGCGGGGGACCAAGAGACCCAGTACTTC
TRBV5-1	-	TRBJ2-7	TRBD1	CASSLGTGGFEQYF	TGCGCCAGCAGCCTTGGGACAGGGGGGTTCGAGCAGTACTTC
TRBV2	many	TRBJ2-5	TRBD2	CASNSGGRETQYF	TGTGCCAGCAATAGCGGGGGGCGGGAGACCCAGTACTTC
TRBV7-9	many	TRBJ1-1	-	CASSLEGTPEAFF	TGTGCCAGCAGCTTAGAGGGGACACCGGAAGCTTTCTTT
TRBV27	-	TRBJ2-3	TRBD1	CASSNSGTDTDTQYF	TGTGCCAGCAGTAATTCCGGGACAGACACAGATACGCAGTATTTT
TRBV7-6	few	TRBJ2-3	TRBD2	CASSPISGTSGGVEHF	TGTGCCAGCAGCCCGATTTCCGGGACTAGCGGGGGGGTGGAGCATTTT
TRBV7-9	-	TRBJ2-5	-	CASSLGGGETQYF	TGTGCCAGCAGCTTGGGGGGAGGAGAGACCCAGTACTTC
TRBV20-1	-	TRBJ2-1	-	CSAPVNNEQFF	TGCAGTGCCCCAGTGAACAATGAGCAGTTCTTC
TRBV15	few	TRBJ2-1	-	CATSRERQASNEQFF	TGTGCCACCAGCAGAGAGCGTCAAGCCTCTAATGAGCAGTTCTTC
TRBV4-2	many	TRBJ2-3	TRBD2	CASSPRKSGDTDTQYF	TGTGCCAGCAGCCCTCGAAAGAGCGGGGACACAGATACGCAGTATTTT
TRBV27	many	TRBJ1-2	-	CASSLEGRGYTF	TGTGCCAGCAGTTTGGAGGGGCGCGGCTACACCTTC
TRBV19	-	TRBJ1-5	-	CASSIGRDDQPQHF	TGTGCCAGTAGTATAGGCAGGGACGATCAGCCCCAGCATTTT
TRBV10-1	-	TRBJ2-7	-	CASSGGTVGYEQYF	TGCGCCAGCAGTGGGGGAACAGTGGGCTACGAGCAGTACTTC
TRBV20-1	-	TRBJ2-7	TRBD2	CSARASGGPYEQYF	TGCAGTGCTAGAGCCAGCGGGGGCCCATACGAGCAGTACTTC
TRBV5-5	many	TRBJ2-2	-	CASSRPDRYLTGELFF	TGTGCCAGCAGCCGCCCCGACAGGTACTTAACCGGGGAGCTGTTTTTT
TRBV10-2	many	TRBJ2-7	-	CASRRGGEYEQYF	TGCGCCAGCAGGAGAGGAGGGGAGTACGAGCAGTACTTC
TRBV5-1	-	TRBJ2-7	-	CASSLRDTLYEQYF	TGCGCCAGCAGCTTGCGGGACACACTCTACGAGCAGTACTTC
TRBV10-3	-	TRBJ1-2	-	CASSYSVPVYHNYGYTF	TGTGCCAGCAGTTACTCGGTGCCGGTATACCATAACTATGGCTACACCTTC
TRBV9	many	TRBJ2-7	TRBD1	CASSVVDRGLPSYEQYF	TGTGCCAGCAGCGTAGTGGACAGGGGGCTTCCCTCCTACGAGCAGTACTTC
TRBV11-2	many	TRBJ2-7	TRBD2	CASSHVSTGLALGYEQYF	TGTGCCAGCAGCCACGTATCCACAGGACTAGCGCTAGGCTACGAGCAGTACTTC
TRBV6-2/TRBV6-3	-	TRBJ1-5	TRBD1	CASIRQGNQPQHF	TGTGCCAGCATCAGACAGGGGAATCAGCCCCAGCATTTT
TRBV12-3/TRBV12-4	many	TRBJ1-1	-	CASSSDMDTEAFF	TGTGCCAGCAGTTCGGACATGGACACTGAAGCTTTCTTT